Following are 32 T cell receptor beta chains from one sample sequenced in a study of T cells in tumors after PD-1 blockade. The table came from immunoSEQ multiplex PCR; TCRdb's copy has only in-frame clones and leaves some out. The data contain some 9,300 clones, around 63% of them singletons. Sequences were derived from tumor tissue, sampled after anti-PD-1 treatment. These receptors were collected from a human donor with basal cell carcinoma.

This clone was recorded once. The chain links TRBV19 to TRBJ2-3; 8 nucleotides line up with TRBD1. J gave up 2 bases and V 5 bases, and 6 bases lay outside the gene matches. Germline V gene lookup returns CDR1 LNHDA and CDR2 SQIVND (reference sequence). CDR3 size: 15 residues. This CDR3 reads CASSSQGAHTDTQYF. The CDR3 nucleotides read TGTGCCAGTAGTTCCCAGGGGGCGCACACAGATACGCAGTATTTT.

This clone was counted between two and nine times. This chain joins TRBV9 and TRBJ2-2; D remains unclear. The CDR3 length is 12 residues. Germline V CDR1 and CDR2: SGDLS, YYNGEE. V dropped 4 bases and J dropped 5 bases, with 6 bases sitting between them. The CDR3 sequence: CASSTSTGELFF. In DNA, the CDR3 is TGTGCCAGCAGCACCTCTACCGGGGAGCTGTTTTTT.

This chain joins TRBV7-8 and TRBJ2-7; D is unresolved. V lost 4 bases, J lost 4 bases, and 8 bases lay in between. CDR1 and CDR2 from the germline V gene are SGHVS and FQNEAQ. The CDR3 consists of 12 residues. The CDR3 sequence: CASSSQGYEQYF. As DNA, the CDR3 is TGTGCCAGCAGCTCACAAGGTTACGAGCAGTACTTC.

The chain employs TRBV5-4 and TRBJ1-2, with D perhaps matching TRBD1 (5 bases). CDR1 is SGHNT, CDR2 YYREEE, per germline (reference sequence). V was trimmed by 0 bases and J by 0 bases, leaving 9 bases between them. CDR3 length equals 15 residues. This chain's CDR3 is CASSLVTAANYGYTF. The DNA of the CDR3 is TGTGCCAGCAGCTTGGTGACAGCCGCTAACTATGGCTACACCTTC.

The V gene is TRBV7-9, the J gene TRBJ2-1; 10 positions match TRBD2. V was clipped by 2 bases and J by 8 bases; unmatched bases: 18. This CDR3 comprises 19 residues. Germline V CDR1 and CDR2: SEHNR, FQNEAQ (reference sequence). In nucleotides, the CDR3 is TGTGCCAGCAGCTTACTGGTGGGGCAAACTAGCGGGAATTTCGATGAGCAGTTCTTC. It translates to CASSLLVGQTSGNFDEQFF.

The genes are TRBV5-1 and TRBJ2-4; D is undetermined. Germline CDR1 and CDR2: SGHRS and YFSETQ. The CDR3 is 19 amino acids. V lost 1 base and J 2 bases, leaving 22 bases between the germline ends. The CDR3 region is CASSLLTRRGDGTKNIQYF. In DNA form, the CDR3 reads TGCGCCAGCAGCTTGCTGACCCGTCGTGGGGATGGGACCAAAAACATTCAGTACTTC.

This clone showed up just a few times. The J gene is TRBJ1-1, the V gene TRBV19; D is ambiguous. The germline V and J ends were trimmed by 3 bases and 3 bases, with 8 bases remaining between them. Germline V gene data show CDR1 as LNHDA and CDR2 as SQIVND (reference sequence). This CDR3 region has 13 residues. CDR3 sequence (DNA): TGTGCCAGTAGTATGAAGGGTTACACTGAAGCTTTCTTT. This gives the protein CASSMKGYTEAFF.

The chain combines TRBV10-3 with TRBJ2-3; D is possibly TRBD1 (6 bases). Trimming removed 6 bases from V and 3 bases from J, with 7 bases in between. The CDR3 totals 12 residues. Germline values: CDR1 ENHRY, CDR2 SYGVKD. CDR3 DNA sequence: TGTGCCATCAGACAGGGAACAGATACGCAGTATTTT. Amino acid sequence: CAIRQGTDTQYF.

This chain connects TRBV18 to TRBJ2-1; the match to TRBD2 covers 7 bases. CDR1 KGHSH and CDR2 LQKENI come from the germline V gene. Trimming cost V 4 bases and J 8 bases; bases outside gene matches: 8. The length of the CDR3 is 14 residues. The CDR3 here is CASSQGLGQDEQFF. The CDR3 nucleotides are TGTGCCAGCTCACAAGGACTAGGTCAGGATGAGCAGTTCTTC.

The chain has TRBV24-1 and TRBJ1-2; D may be TRBD1 (5 bases). Germline CDR1 reads KGHDR; CDR2 reads SFDVKD. The V end was cut by 6 bases, the J end by 8 bases, with 21 bases between. CDR3 size: 15 residues. For the CDR3, the DNA is TGTGCCACCAGTACCTCCCGATCGGGGGTGGGGGGCTACACCTTC. Encoded protein: CATSTSRSGVGGYTF.

This chain joins TRBV30 and TRBJ2-3; D unresolved. Deletions cut 4 bases from V and 4 bases from J, with 6 bases between. This CDR3 has 11 residues. Germline V lookup: CDR1 GTSNPN, CDR2 SVGIG (reference sequence). The CDR3 coding sequence is TGTGCCTGGAAAATGGCAGATACGCAGTATTTT. Translation gives CAWKMADTQYF.

The rearrangement links TRBV3-1 (or the pseudogene TRBV3-2) to TRBJ2-1; no firm D call. The CDR3 covers 14 residues. CDR1 is LGHDT, CDR2 YNNKEL, per germline (reference sequence). V shed 3 bases and J shed 10 bases, with 16 bases lying between them. In nucleotides, the CDR3 is TGTGCCAGCAGCCAGATTTGGCTCCTGGGGGAGCAGTTCTTC. As protein: CASSQIWLLGEQFF.

The rearrangement joins TRBV29-1 to TRBJ1-2, with 10 positions matching TRBD1. Germline CDR1 SQVTM, CDR2 ANQGSEA. Losses at the gene ends were 1 base for V and 7 bases for J; bases not matched to a gene: 6. This CDR3 has 14 amino acids. The CDR3 DNA follows: TGCAGCGTTGAAGTCGTGACAGGGGGCGGTGGCTACACCTTC. This sequence encodes CSVEVVTGGGGYTF.

V gene TRBV11-1 combines with J gene TRBJ2-3, with D uncertain. Between the trimmed V and J ends, which lost 5 bases and 4 bases, there was a span of 10 bases. CDR1 is SGHAT and CDR2 is FQDESV in the germline V gene (reference sequence). This CDR3 contains 13 residues. In DNA, the CDR3 is TGTGCCAGCAGCCACCCGCCGTCAGATACGCAGTATTTT. Translating gives CASSHPPSDTQYF.

This clone was detected only a few times. The J gene is TRBJ2-1, the V gene TRBV5-6; 10 bases are shared with TRBD2. The V gene's germline CDR1 is SGHDT and CDR2 YYEEEE. The CDR3 loop spans 15 amino acids. The J segment lost 8 bases and the V segment lost 3 bases, leaving 8 bases of the junction unmatched. The DNA for the CDR3 is TGTGCCAGCAGCTGGGGGACTAGCGCCAGGGATGAGCAGTTCTTC. Its translation is CASSWGTSARDEQFF.

V usage is TRBV27 and J usage is TRBJ1-5; D gene ambiguous. The CDR3 has 14 amino acids. Germline CDR1 and CDR2: MNHEY and SMNVEV (reference sequence). Between the trimmed V and J ends, which lost 3 bases and 3 bases, there was a span of 9 bases. The CDR3 protein is CASSFGRSNQPQHF. The DNA of the CDR3 is TGTGCCAGCAGTTTTGGAAGATCCAATCAGCCCCAGCATTTT.

This chain uses TRBV30 with TRBJ1-1; D is uncertain. The V gene lost 5 bases and the J gene lost 5 bases, with 9 bases spanning the gap. CDR1 and CDR2 (germline): GTSNPN, SVGIG (reference sequence). The CDR3 totals 11 residues. CDR3 nucleotide sequence: TGTGCCTGGGGGAGGAGAACTGAAGCTTTCTTT. It yields the protein CAWGRRTEAFF.

The rearrangement uses TRBV15 and TRBJ1-2; D is unclear. The CDR3 spans 13 residues. Germline assignment: CDR1 LNHNV and CDR2 YYDKDF (reference sequence). V was pared by 3 bases and J by 4 bases, with 9 bases between. The CDR3 DNA reads TGTGCCACCAGCAGGGGCGGCTTCTATGGCTACACCTTC. Its translation is CATSRGGFYGYTF.

In its sample, this clone was seen once. V gene TRBV28 combines with J gene TRBJ1-6, with a weak D call TRBD1 (5 bases). V was trimmed by 3 bases and J by 7 bases, leaving 7 bases between them. From germline, CDR1 is MDHEN and CDR2 SYDVKM. The CDR3 extends over 13 amino acids. The CDR3: CASSFGGNSPLHF. As DNA, the CDR3 is TGTGCCAGCAGTTTTGGGGGGAATTCACCCCTCCACTTT.

The J gene is TRBJ2-3, the V gene TRBV28; D may be TRBD1 (10 bases). The CDR3 has 20 amino acids. The V and J ends lost 6 bases and 0 bases respectively, with 28 bases between them. Germline lookup yields CDR1 MDHEN and CDR2 SYDVKM. In nucleotides, the CDR3 is TGTGCCAGCAGCCCCGGGACAGGGGCTAGCGGGGCGCCTAGCACAGATACGCAGTATTTT. Protein sequence: CASSPGTGASGAPSTDTQYF.

This rearrangement joins TRBV5-1 to TRBJ1-2, with 9 bases fitting TRBD1. Germline V gene lookup returns CDR1 SGHRS and CDR2 YFSETQ. Trimming at V came to 4 bases and at J to 5 bases, leaving 6 bases not matched to a gene. This CDR3 is built from 14 residues. The CDR3: CASSETGGWYGYTF. CDR3 in DNA: TGCGCCAGCAGCGAGACAGGGGGTTGGTATGGCTACACCTTC. Looking up the rest from reference TRBV5-1 and TRBJ1-2 gives the full variable domain: KAGVTQTPRYLIKTRGQQVTLSCSPISGHRSVSWYQQTPGQGLQFLFEYFSETQRNKGNFPGRFSGRQFSNSRSEMNVSTLELGDSALYLCASSETGGWYGYTFGSGTRLTVV.

The chain employs TRBV5-4 and TRBJ2-7; D ambiguous. Per the germline V gene, CDR1 is SGHNT and CDR2 is YYREEE (reference sequence). The CDR3 is made up of 13 amino acids. Trimming took off 0 bases at V and 0 bases at J, with 4 bases between the two ends. CDR3 DNA: TGTGCCAGCAGCTTGGAGGGCTCCTACGAGCAGTACTTC. Residues: CASSLEGSYEQYF.

CDR3 nucleotides: TGTGCCAGCAGTTACTCGGCGTATCGGGGGGGCCAGCCCCAGCATTTT. Residues: CASSYSAYRGGQPQHF. V and J are TRBV6-2 or TRBV6-3 and TRBJ1-5; a possible D gene is TRBD1 (6 bases). This CDR3 spans 16 amino acids. Trimming removed 0 bases at V and 7 bases at J, with 16 bases between. Germline lookup yields CDR1 MNHEY and CDR2 SVGEGT.

The chain couples TRBV5-1 to TRBJ1-5, with a possible D match to TRBD1 (5 bases). CDR1 SGHRS and CDR2 YFSETQ come from the germline V gene. V lost 4 bases and J 6 bases, leaving 14 bases between the germline ends. CDR3 length: 14 residues. The CDR3 region is CASSTGTGGQPQHF. CDR3 sequence (DNA): TGCGCCAGCAGCACCGGGACCGGAGGTCAGCCCCAGCATTTT. The complete variable domain, with remaining parts taken from reference TRBV5-1 and TRBJ1-5, reads KAGVTQTPRYLIKTRGQQVTLSCSPISGHRSVSWYQQTPGQGLQFLFEYFSETQRNKGNFPGRFSGRQFSNSRSEMNVSTLELGDSALYLCASSTGTGGQPQHFGDGTRLSIL.

This sequence joins TRBV3-1 (or the pseudogene TRBV3-2) and TRBJ2-3, with 15 bases identical to TRBD2. Germline V gene lookup returns CDR1 LGHDT and CDR2 YNNKEL (reference sequence). CDR3 length: 17 residues. With 4 bases clipped from V and 5 bases from J, the junction kept 7 bases outside the gene matches. The CDR3 coding sequence is TGTGCCAGCAGCCCTGGACTAGCGGGAGGGCCCGGAGATACGCAGTATTTT. Its translation: CASSPGLAGGPGDTQYF.

V is TRBV5-4 and J is TRBJ1-1; 7 nucleotides match TRBD1. Germline trimming cut 4 bases from V and 6 bases from J; bases unmatched to any gene: 6. Per the germline V gene, CDR1 is SGHNT and CDR2 is YYREEE (reference sequence). The CDR3 has 13 amino acids. DNA of the CDR3: TGTGCCAGCAGCACCTGGACAGGCCCTGAAGCTTTCTTT. Encoded protein: CASSTWTGPEAFF.

The rearrangement links TRBV6-5 to TRBJ1-5, with D uncertain. The germline gives CDR1 MNHEY, CDR2 SVGAGI. Trimming left V 7 bases short and J 3 bases short, with 7 bases between. CDR3 length: 12 residues. The DNA of the CDR3 is TGTGCCAGCACCCACCTCAATCAGCCCCAGCATTTT. Its protein is CASTHLNQPQHF.

This clone counts as medium-sized. This chain uses TRBV11-3 with TRBJ1-1; D gene ambiguous. CDR1 is SGHNT and CDR2 is YENEEA in the germline V gene. The CDR3 runs to 16 residues. V shed 6 bases and J shed 3 bases, with 20 bases lying between them. DNA for the CDR3: TGTGCCAGCAGACTCGAGGTTTTCGGTGTACACACTGAAGCTTTCTTT. Translation gives CASRLEVFGVHTEAFF.

The chain is built from TRBV7-2 and TRBJ2-7; TRBD1 agrees at 7 bases. CDR3 length: 16 residues. CDR1 is SGHTA and CDR2 is FQGNSA in the germline V gene. V lost 2 bases and J lost 1; bases outside the gene matches: 8. The CDR3 DNA reads as TGTGCCAGCAGCTTAAGTTCCGGGACAGCTTCCTACGAGCAGTACTTC. Translation: CASSLSSGTASYEQYF.

The gene calls are TRBV7-2 and TRBJ2-5, with TRBD1 matching over 10 bases. Germline V CDR1 and CDR2: SGHTA, FQGNSA. The CDR3 loop spans 17 amino acids. V was clipped by 0 bases and J by 5 bases; unmatched bases: 9. As DNA, the CDR3 is TGTGCCAGCAGCTTAGCCCGACAGGGGGCGCGACGGGAGACCCAGTACTTC. Residues: CASSLARQGARRETQYF.

This clone was counted between two and nine times. V is TRBV2 and J is TRBJ1-4; D ambiguous. Germline V gene sequence: CDR1 SNHLY, CDR2 FYNNEI. Between the trimmed V and J ends, which lost 6 bases and 7 bases, there was a span of 18 bases. The CDR3 runs 15 residues. The CDR3 reads CASRRLRPLGEKLFF. The DNA for the CDR3 is TGTGCCAGCAGAAGGCTTCGGCCGTTGGGTGAAAAACTGTTTTTT.

This clone was detected only once. The chain uses TRBV10-3 and TRBJ1-6, with a possible D match to TRBD1 (6 bases). The germline gives CDR1 ENHRY, CDR2 SYGVKD. Trimming cost V 8 bases and J 8 bases, with 13 bases left between them. This CDR3 is built from 13 residues. The CDR3 nucleotides read TGTGCCATCTGCGGGGGGCAACATTCACCCCTCCACTTT. The encoded protein is CAICGGQHSPLHF.